A selection of T cell receptor beta chains follows, all from one sample in a study of blood T cell repertoires in COVID-19. Only in-frame clones appear in the TCRdb table, and some are missing; sequencing was by immunoSEQ multiplex PCR. The sample records approximately 200,000 clones, more than 70% being singletons. The sequenced sample was peripheral blood. These receptors all come from a woman aged 30 to 39 with acute or convalescent COVID-19. Each CDR3 is given with its conserved first and last residue. The order of the fields is V gene, J gene, clone size, D gene, CDR3 protein, CDR3 DNA. D genes are given only for firm matches. The size of a clone is reported for some rows only, either as once, few or many, or as a class for expanded clones.

v_call: TRBV29-1; j_call: TRBJ2-1; clone_size: few; d_call: TRBD1; cdr3_aa: CSSLGTGGINEQFF; cdr3_nt: TGCAGCTCCCTGGGGACAGGGGGCATCAATGAGCAGTTCTTC
v_call: TRBV6-5; j_call: TRBJ1-1; clone_size: NA; d_call: NA; cdr3_aa: CARRGGDTRGAFF; cdr3_nt: TGTGCCCGCCGGGGGGGGGACACTCGGGGAGCTTTCTTT
v_call: TRBV6-5; j_call: TRBJ2-3; clone_size: once; d_call: NA; cdr3_aa: CASRIGLLTDTQYF; cdr3_nt: TGTGCCAGCAGGATCGGACTCCTCACAGATACGCAGTATTTT
v_call: TRBV7-9; j_call: TRBJ2-5; clone_size: NA; d_call: NA; cdr3_aa: CASSPDSQETQYF; cdr3_nt: TGTGCCAGCAGCCCCGACAGTCAAGAGACCCAGTACTTC
v_call: TRBV7-8; j_call: TRBJ2-2; clone_size: NA; d_call: NA; cdr3_aa: CASSRVALGAGELFF; cdr3_nt: TGTGCCAGCAGCCGAGTCGCCCTCGGGGCCGGGGAGCTGTTTTTT
v_call: TRBV5-4; j_call: TRBJ2-5; clone_size: NA; d_call: TRBD2; cdr3_aa: CASSLSAGGLETQYF; cdr3_nt: TGTGCCAGCAGCTTGTCAGCGGGAGGACTAGAGACCCAGTACTTC
v_call: TRBV12-3/TRBV12-4; j_call: TRBJ2-3; clone_size: NA; d_call: TRBD2; cdr3_aa: CASSFSSGTTGF; cdr3_nt: TGTGCCAGCAGTTTTTCGTCCGGGACTACCGGCTTT
v_call: TRBV29-1; j_call: TRBJ2-1; clone_size: NA; d_call: NA; cdr3_aa: CSALRSFSGEQFF; cdr3_nt: TGCAGCGCCCTCCGGTCCTTCTCCGGTGAGCAGTTCTTC
v_call: TRBV18; j_call: TRBJ2-1; clone_size: NA; d_call: TRBD2; cdr3_aa: CASSPQRGRAGGEQFF; cdr3_nt: TGTGCCAGCTCACCCCAGAGGGGCCGAGCGGGAGGTGAGCAGTTCTTC
v_call: TRBV7-9; j_call: TRBJ2-2; clone_size: NA; d_call: NA; cdr3_aa: CASRRSGGELFF; cdr3_nt: TGTGCCAGTCGCAGGTCAGGCGGGGAGCTGTTTTTT
v_call: TRBV5-1; j_call: TRBJ1-1; clone_size: NA; d_call: NA; cdr3_aa: CASSLAGQLSGSFF; cdr3_nt: TGCGCCAGCAGCTTGGCGGGGCAGCTCTCCGGGAGTTTCTTT
v_call: TRBV28; j_call: TRBJ1-5; clone_size: NA; d_call: NA; cdr3_aa: CASSLEQDGNQPQHF; cdr3_nt: TGTGCCAGCAGTTTGGAACAGGATGGCAATCAGCCCCAGCATTTT
v_call: TRBV10-2; j_call: TRBJ2-1; clone_size: NA; d_call: NA; cdr3_aa: CASLGDTVNEQFF; cdr3_nt: TGCGCCAGCCTCGGGGACACCGTCAATGAGCAGTTCTTC
v_call: TRBV2; j_call: TRBJ1-2; clone_size: NA; d_call: NA; cdr3_aa: CASSEHLSAGIGYTF; cdr3_nt: TGTGCCAGCAGTGAACATCTTTCTGCAGGGATTGGCTACACCTTC
v_call: TRBV5-1; j_call: TRBJ2-5; clone_size: NA; d_call: NA; cdr3_aa: CASSTEVPPETQYF; cdr3_nt: TGCGCCAGCAGCACGGAGGTCCCCCCAGAGACCCAGTACTTC
v_call: TRBV2; j_call: TRBJ1-1; clone_size: once; d_call: NA; cdr3_aa: CASIAVGKGFEAFF; cdr3_nt: TGTGCCAGCATCGCGGTGGGGAAGGGGTTTGAAGCTTTCTTT
v_call: TRBV18; j_call: TRBJ2-1; clone_size: NA; d_call: TRBD2; cdr3_aa: CASSGTTYNEQFF; cdr3_nt: TGTGCCAGCTCCGGGACTACTTACAATGAGCAGTTCTTC
v_call: TRBV19; j_call: TRBJ2-1; clone_size: once; d_call: TRBD2; cdr3_aa: CASSLSGRIYNEQFF; cdr3_nt: TGTGCCAGTAGTCTTAGCGGGAGAATCTACAATGAGCAGTTCTTC
v_call: TRBV7-9; j_call: TRBJ2-3; clone_size: NA; d_call: NA; cdr3_aa: CASSSGGGTDTQYF; cdr3_nt: TGTGCCAGCAGCTCCGGAGGGGGCACAGATACGCAGTATTTT
v_call: TRBV7-6; j_call: TRBJ2-2; clone_size: few; d_call: NA; cdr3_aa: CASSFEAGSTGELFF; cdr3_nt: TGTGCCAGCAGCTTTGAAGCCGGGAGCACCGGGGAGCTGTTTTTT
v_call: TRBV7-8; j_call: TRBJ1-1; clone_size: once; d_call: TRBD1; cdr3_aa: CASSWDRTYTEAFF; cdr3_nt: TGTGCCAGCAGCTGGGACAGGACATACACTGAAGCTTTCTTT
v_call: TRBV24-1; j_call: TRBJ2-3; clone_size: NA; d_call: TRBD2; cdr3_aa: CATSDGARAGVGTQYF; cdr3_nt: TGTGCCACCAGTGATGGGGCCCGAGCGGGAGTGGGTACGCAGTATTTT
v_call: TRBV25-1; j_call: TRBJ2-7; clone_size: NA; d_call: TRBD1; cdr3_aa: CASSPGQVTYEQYF; cdr3_nt: TGTGCCAGCAGTCCAGGACAGGTAACCTACGAGCAGTACTTC
v_call: TRBV6-5; j_call: TRBJ2-5; clone_size: NA; d_call: TRBD1; cdr3_aa: CASMAGQGREETQYF; cdr3_nt: TGTGCCAGCATGGCGGGACAGGGCCGGGAAGAGACCCAGTACTTC
v_call: TRBV3-1/TRBV3-2; j_call: TRBJ2-7; clone_size: NA; d_call: NA; cdr3_aa: CASSQGAGHFSYEQYF; cdr3_nt: TGTGCCAGCAGCCAAGGAGCGGGCCACTTCTCCTACGAGCAGTACTTC
v_call: TRBV28; j_call: TRBJ1-2; clone_size: NA; d_call: NA; cdr3_aa: CASSFSHYGYTF; cdr3_nt: TGTGCCAGCAGTTTTAGCCATTATGGCTACACCTTC